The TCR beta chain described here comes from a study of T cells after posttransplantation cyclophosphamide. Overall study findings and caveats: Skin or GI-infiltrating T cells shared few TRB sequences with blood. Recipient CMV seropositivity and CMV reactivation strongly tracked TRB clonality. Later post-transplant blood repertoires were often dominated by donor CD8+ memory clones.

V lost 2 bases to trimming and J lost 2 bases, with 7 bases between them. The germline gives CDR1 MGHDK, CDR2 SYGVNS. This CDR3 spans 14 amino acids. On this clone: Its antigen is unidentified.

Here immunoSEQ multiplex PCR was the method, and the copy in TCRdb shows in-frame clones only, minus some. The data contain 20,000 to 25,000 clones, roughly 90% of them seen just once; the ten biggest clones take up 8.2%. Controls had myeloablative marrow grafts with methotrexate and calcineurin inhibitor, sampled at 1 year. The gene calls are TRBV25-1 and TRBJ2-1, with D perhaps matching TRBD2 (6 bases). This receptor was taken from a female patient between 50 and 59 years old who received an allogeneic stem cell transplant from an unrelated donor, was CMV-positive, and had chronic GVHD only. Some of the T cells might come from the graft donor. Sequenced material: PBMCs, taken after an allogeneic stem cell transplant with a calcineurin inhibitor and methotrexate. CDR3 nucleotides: TGTGCCAGCAGTGAACCGGGGGCCTACAATGAGCAGTTCTTC. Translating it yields CASSEPGAYNEQFF.